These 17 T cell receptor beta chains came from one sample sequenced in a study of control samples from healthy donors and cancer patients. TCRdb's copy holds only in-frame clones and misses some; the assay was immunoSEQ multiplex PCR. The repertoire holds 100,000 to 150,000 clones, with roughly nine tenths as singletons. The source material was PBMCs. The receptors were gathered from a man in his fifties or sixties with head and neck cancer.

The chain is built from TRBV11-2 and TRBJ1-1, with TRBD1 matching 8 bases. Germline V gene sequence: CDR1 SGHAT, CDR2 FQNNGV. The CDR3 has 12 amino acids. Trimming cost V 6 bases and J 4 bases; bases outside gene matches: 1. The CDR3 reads CASRDRVTEAFF. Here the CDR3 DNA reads TGTGCCAGCAGGGACAGGGTCACTGAAGCTTTCTTT. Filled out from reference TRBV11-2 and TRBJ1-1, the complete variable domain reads EAGVAQSPRYKIIEKRQSVAFWCNPISGHATLYWYQQILGQGPKLLIQFQNNGVVDDSQLPKDRFSAERLKGVDSTLKIQPAKLEDSAVYLCASRDRVTEAFFGQGTRLTVV.

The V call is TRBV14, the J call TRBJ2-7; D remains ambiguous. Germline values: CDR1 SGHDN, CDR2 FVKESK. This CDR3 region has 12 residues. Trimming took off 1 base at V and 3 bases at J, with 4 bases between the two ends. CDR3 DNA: TGTGCCAGCAGCCAAGTAATCTACGAGCAGTACTTC. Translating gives CASSQVIYEQYF. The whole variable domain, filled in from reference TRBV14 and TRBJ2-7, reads EAGVTQFPSHSVIEKGQTVTLRCDPISGHDNLYWYRRVMGKEIKFLLHFVKESKQDESGMPNNRFLAERTGGTYSTLKVQPAELEDSGVYFCASSQVIYEQYFGPGTRLTVT.

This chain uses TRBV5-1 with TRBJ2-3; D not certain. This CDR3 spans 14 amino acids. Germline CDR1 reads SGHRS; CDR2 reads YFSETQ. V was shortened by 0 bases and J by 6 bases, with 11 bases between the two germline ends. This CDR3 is CASSLVLEEDTQYF. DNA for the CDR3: TGCGCCAGCAGCTTGGTTCTGGAAGAGGATACGCAGTATTTT.

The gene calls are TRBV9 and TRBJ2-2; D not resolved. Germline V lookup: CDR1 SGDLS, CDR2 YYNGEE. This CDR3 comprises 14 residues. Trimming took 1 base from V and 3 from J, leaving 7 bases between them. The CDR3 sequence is CASSVKDYTGELFF. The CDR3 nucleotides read TGTGCCAGCAGCGTAAAGGATTACACCGGGGAGCTGTTTTTT.

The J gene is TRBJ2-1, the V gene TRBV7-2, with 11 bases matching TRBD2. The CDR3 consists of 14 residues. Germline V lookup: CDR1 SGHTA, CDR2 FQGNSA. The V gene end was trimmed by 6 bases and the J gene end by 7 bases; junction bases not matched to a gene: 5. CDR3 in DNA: TGTGCCAGCAGTCCGAGACTAGCGGGAAATGAGCAGTTCTTC. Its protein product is CASSPRLAGNEQFF.

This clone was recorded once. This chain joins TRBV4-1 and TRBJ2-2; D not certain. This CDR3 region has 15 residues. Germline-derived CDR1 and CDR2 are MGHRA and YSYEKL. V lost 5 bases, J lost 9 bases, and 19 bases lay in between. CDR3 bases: TGCGCCAGCAGCAAGAGCCCCCATCGACCCCGGGAGCTGTTTTTT. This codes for CASSKSPHRPRELFF.

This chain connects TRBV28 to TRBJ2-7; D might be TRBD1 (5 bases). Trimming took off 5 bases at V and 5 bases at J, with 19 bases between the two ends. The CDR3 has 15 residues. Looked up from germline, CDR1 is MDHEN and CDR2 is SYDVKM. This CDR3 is CASSAPVTGADEQYF. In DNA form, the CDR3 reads TGTGCCAGCAGTGCTCCAGTTACAGGCGCCGACGAGCAGTACTTC.

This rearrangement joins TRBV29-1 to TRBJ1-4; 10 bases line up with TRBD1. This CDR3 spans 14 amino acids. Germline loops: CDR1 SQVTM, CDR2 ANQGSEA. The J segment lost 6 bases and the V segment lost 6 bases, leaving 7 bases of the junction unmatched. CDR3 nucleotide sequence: TGCAGCGTACGCCCCGGGACAGGGGATGAAAAACTGTTTTTT. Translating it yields CSVRPGTGDEKLFF.

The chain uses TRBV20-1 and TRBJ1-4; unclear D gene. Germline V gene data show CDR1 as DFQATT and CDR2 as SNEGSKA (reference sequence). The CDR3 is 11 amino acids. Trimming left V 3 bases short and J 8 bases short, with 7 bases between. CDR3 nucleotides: TGCAGTGCTAGTCCCGGGGAAAAACTGTTTTTT. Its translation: CSASPGEKLFF.

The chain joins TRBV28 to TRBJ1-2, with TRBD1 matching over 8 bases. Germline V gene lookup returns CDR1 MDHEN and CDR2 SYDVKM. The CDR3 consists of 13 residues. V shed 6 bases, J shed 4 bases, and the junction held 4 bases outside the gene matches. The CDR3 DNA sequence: TGTGCCAGCAGAAACAGGGGGGTCTATGGCTACACCTTC. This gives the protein CASRNRGVYGYTF.

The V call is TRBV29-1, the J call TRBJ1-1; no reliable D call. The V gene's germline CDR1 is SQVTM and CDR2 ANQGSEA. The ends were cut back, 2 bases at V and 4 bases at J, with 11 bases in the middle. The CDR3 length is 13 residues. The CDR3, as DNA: TGCAGCGTTGAACCCCGGGGTGGCACTGAAGCTTTCTTT. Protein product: CSVEPRGGTEAFF.

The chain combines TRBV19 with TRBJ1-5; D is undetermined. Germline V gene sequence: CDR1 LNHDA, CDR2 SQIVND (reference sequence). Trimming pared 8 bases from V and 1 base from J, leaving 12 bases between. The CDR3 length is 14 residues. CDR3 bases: TGTGCCAGTGCGGACCACAGCAGCAATCAGCCCCAGCATTTT. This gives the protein CASADHSSNQPQHF.

The CDR3 protein is CASSVGNPGMDTQYF. The CDR3 DNA sequence: TGTGCCAGCAGTGTAGGCAACCCGGGGATGGATACGCAGTATTTT. The chain combines TRBV2 with TRBJ2-3; D is possibly TRBD2 (5 bases). From germline, CDR1 is SNHLY and CDR2 FYNNEI. V lost 4 bases and J 6 bases, leaving 17 bases between the germline ends. There are 15 residues in the CDR3.

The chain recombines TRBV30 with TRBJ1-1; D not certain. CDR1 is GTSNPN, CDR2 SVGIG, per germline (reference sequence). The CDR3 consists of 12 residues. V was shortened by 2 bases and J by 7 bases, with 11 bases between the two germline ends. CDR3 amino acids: CAWSPGTIEAFF. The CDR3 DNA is TGTGCCTGGAGTCCAGGTACAATTGAAGCTTTCTTT.

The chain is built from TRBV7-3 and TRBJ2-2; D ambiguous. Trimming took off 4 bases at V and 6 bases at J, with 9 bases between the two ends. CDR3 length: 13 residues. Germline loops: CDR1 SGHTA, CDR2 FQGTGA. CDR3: CASSSGRAGELFF. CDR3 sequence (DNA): TGTGCCAGCAGCTCCGGACGGGCCGGGGAGCTGTTTTTT.

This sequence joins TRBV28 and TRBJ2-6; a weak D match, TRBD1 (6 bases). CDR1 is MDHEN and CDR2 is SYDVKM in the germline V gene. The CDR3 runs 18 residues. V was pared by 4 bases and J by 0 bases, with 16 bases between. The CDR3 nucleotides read TGTGCCAGCAGTTGGGGGCAGCCAACCTACTCTGGGGCCAACGTCCTGACTTTC. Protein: CASSWGQPTYSGANVLTF.

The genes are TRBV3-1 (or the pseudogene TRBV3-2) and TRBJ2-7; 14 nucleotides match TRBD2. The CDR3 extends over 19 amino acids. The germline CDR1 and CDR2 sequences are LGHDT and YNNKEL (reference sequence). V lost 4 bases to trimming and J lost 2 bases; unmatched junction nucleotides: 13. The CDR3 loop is CASSPHGLAGGARAYEQYF. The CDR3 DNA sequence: TGTGCCAGCAGCCCCCACGGACTAGCGGGAGGAGCACGCGCCTACGAGCAGTACTTC.